This is a list of T cell receptor beta chains from one sample in a study of cytomegalovirus exposure and HLA in healthy donors. Sequencing used immunoSEQ multiplex PCR; TCRdb keeps in-frame clones, though not all of them. This table has about 150,000 clones, 60% to 85% appearing once. Material for sequencing was PBMCs. The origin of the receptors is a man in his fifties in good health and CMV-seropositive. CDR3s include the opening cysteine and the closing phenylalanine or tryptophan. A D gene is named only where the DNA matches it firmly. Some rows mark clone size as missing; the rest say once, few, many or name a class of expanded clone.

>NA|NA|TRBV7-6|TRBJ2-1
CASSSSDKHNEQFF
TGTGCCAGCAGCTCTTCGGACAAGCACAATGAGCAGTTCTTC
>few|NA|TRBV29-1|TRBJ1-4
CSAGGLSNEKLFF
TGCAGCGCCGGGGGGTTGTCTAATGAAAAACTGTTTTTT
>NA|NA|TRBV11-1|TRBJ1-1
CASSLARAGVTEAFF
TGTGCCAGCAGCTTAGCTCGGGCAGGGGTCACTGAAGCTTTCTTT
>NA|TRBD2|TRBV2|TRBJ2-1
CASSPAGSSGNNEQFF
TGTGCCAGCAGTCCAGCGGGGTCTAGCGGGAACAATGAGCAGTTCTTC
>NA|TRBD1|TRBV5-6|TRBJ1-4
CASSSWTGTTNEKLFF
TGTGCCAGCAGCTCCTGGACAGGGACGACTAATGAAAAACTGTTTTTT
>few|TRBD1|TRBV7-9|TRBJ2-2
CSSSLGQGADTGELFF
TGTTCCAGCAGCCTGGGACAGGGGGCCGACACCGGGGAGCTGTTTTTT
>few|TRBD2|TRBV28|TRBJ2-5
CASSPPGGGGQTQYF
TGTGCCAGCAGTCCTCCGGGCGGGGGTGGGCAGACCCAGTACTTC
>NA|NA|TRBV7-3|TRBJ2-7
CASSLRSGKSYEQYF
TGTGCCAGCAGCTTAAGGTCAGGGAAATCCTACGAGCAGTACTTC
>NA|TRBD1|TRBV19|TRBJ1-1
CASSTGQGFTEAFF
TGTGCCAGTAGTACGGGACAGGGTTTCACTGAAGCTTTCTTT
>NA|TRBD1|TRBV2|TRBJ2-5
CASSGQVWEQYF
TGTGCCAGCAGCGGACAGGTATGGGAGCAGTACTTC
>NA|NA|TRBV15|TRBJ1-1
CATSSDRNTEAFF
TGTGCCACCAGCAGCGACAGGAACACTGAAGCTTTCTTT
>NA|NA|TRBV28|TRBJ1-1
CASSYYRGNTEAFF
TGTGCCAGCAGTTACTATCGGGGGAACACTGAAGCTTTCTTT
>once|NA|TRBV6-1|TRBJ1-6
CASSEQQSYNSPLHF
TGTGCCAGCAGTGAGCAACAGAGCTATAATTCACCCCTCCACTTT
>NA|TRBD1|TRBV28|TRBJ2-5
CASVHSQGATGEQYF
TGTGCCAGTGTACATTCCCAGGGGGCAACGGGAGAGCAGTACTTC
>few|TRBD2|TRBV5-5|TRBJ2-7
CASSLRSGTSYEQYF
TGTGCCAGCAGCTTACGGAGCGGGACCTCCTACGAGCAGTACTTC
>NA|TRBD2|TRBV28|TRBJ2-1
CASGLAGLHSYNEQFF
TGTGCCAGCGGCCTAGCGGGTCTACACTCCTACAATGAGCAGTTCTTC
>once|NA|TRBV5-1|TRBJ1-1
CASRPREVNTEAFF
TGCGCCAGCAGACCTAGGGAGGTTAACACTGAAGCTTTCTTT
>NA|TRBD2|TRBV5-1|TRBJ2-7
CASSLPAGGYEQYF
TGCGCCAGCAGCTTGCCCGCGGGGGGGTATGAGCAGTACTTC
>few|NA|TRBV7-9|TRBJ2-7
CSTTNDGAVQYF
TGTTCCACCACTAACGACGGTGCTGTGCAGTACTTC
>few|TRBD2|TRBV7-9|TRBJ2-5
CSSSTREGGRARETQYF
TGTTCCAGCAGCACACGGGAGGGCGGGAGGGCTCGAGAGACCCAGTACTTC
>once|TRBD2|TRBV28|TRBJ2-3
CASSSGTSGSTDTQYF
TGTGCCAGCAGTTCCGGGACTAGCGGTAGCACAGATACGCAGTATTTT
>NA|TRBD2|TRBV7-8|TRBJ2-1
CASSLTTSGTPEQFF
TGTGCCAGCAGCTTAACGACTAGCGGGACGCCTGAGCAGTTCTTC
>NA|TRBD2|TRBV5-4|TRBJ2-2
CASSYDRTSGRNANTGELFF
TGTGCCAGCAGCTATGACCGGACTAGCGGGAGGAACGCGAACACCGGGGAGCTGTTTTTT
>NA|TRBD1|TRBV30|TRBJ1-6
CAWGTGTGPSPLHF
TGTGCCTGGGGGACCGGGACAGGGCCTTCACCCCTCCACTTT
>NA|NA|TRBV10-3|TRBJ2-7
CAISESLDSPYEQYF
TGTGCCATCAGTGAGTCCCTCGACAGCCCCTACGAGCAGTACTTC
>NA|NA|TRBV7-9|TRBJ1-6
CASSLGRGFSPLHF
TGTGCCAGCAGCTTAGGCCGGGGGTTTTCACCCCTCCACTTT
>once|NA|TRBV19|TRBJ2-7
CASSQYGQGFYEQYF
TGTGCCAGTAGCCAGTATGGGCAGGGTTTTTACGAGCAGTACTTC